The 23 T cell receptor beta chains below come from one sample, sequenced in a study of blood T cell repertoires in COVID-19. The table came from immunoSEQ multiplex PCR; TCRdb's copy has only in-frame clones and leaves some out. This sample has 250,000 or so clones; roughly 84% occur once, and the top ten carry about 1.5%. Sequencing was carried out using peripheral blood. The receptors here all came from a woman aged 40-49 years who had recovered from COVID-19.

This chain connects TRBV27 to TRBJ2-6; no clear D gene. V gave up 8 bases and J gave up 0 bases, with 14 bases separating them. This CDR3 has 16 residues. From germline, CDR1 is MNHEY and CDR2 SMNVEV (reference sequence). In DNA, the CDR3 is TGTGCCAGCGCGAGAGGAAGGATCTCTGGGGCCAACGTCCTGACTTTC. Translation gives CASARGRISGANVLTF.

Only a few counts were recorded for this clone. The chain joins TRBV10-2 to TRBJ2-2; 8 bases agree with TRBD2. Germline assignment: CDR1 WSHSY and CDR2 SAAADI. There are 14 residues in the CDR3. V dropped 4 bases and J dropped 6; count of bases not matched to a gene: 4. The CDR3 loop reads CASSGLARAGELFF. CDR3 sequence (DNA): TGCGCCAGCAGTGGACTAGCGCGGGCCGGGGAGCTGTTTTTT.

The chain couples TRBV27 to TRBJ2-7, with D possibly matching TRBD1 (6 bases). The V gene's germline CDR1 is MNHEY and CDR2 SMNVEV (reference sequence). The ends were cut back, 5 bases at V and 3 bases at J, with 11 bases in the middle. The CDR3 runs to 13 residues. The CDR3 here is CASSANRVYEQYF. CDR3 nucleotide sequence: TGTGCCAGCAGTGCCAACAGGGTCTACGAGCAGTACTTC.

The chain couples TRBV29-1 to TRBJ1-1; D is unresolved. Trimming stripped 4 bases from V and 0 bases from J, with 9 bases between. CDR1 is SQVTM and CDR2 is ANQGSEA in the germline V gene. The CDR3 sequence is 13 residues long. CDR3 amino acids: CSVVWAVNTEAFF. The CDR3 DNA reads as TGCAGCGTTGTTTGGGCCGTGAACACTGAAGCTTTCTTT.

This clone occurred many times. The CDR3 DNA follows: TGTGCCACCAGCGAGTATCGACAGGGGATTGACACTGAAGCTTTCTTT. Translated, it gives CATSEYRQGIDTEAFF. The rearrangement uses TRBV15 and TRBJ1-1; 8 nucleotides agree with TRBD1. The CDR3 spans 16 residues. V dropped 5 bases and J dropped 3; count of bases not matched to a gene: 11. Germline CDR1 reads LNHNV; CDR2 reads YYDKDF (reference sequence).

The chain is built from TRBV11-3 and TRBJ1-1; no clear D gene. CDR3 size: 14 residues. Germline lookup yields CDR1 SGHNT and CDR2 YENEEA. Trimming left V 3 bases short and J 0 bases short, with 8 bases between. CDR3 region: CASSLGVMNTEAFF. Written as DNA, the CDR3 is TGTGCCAGCAGCTTGGGCGTCATGAACACTGAAGCTTTCTTT.

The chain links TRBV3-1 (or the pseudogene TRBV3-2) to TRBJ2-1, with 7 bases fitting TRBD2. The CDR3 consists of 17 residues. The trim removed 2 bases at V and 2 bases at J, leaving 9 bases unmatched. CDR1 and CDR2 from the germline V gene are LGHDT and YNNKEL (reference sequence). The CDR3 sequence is CASSQLVGGGAYNEQFF. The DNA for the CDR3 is TGTGCCAGCAGCCAACTTGTTGGGGGGGGTGCCTACAATGAGCAGTTCTTC.

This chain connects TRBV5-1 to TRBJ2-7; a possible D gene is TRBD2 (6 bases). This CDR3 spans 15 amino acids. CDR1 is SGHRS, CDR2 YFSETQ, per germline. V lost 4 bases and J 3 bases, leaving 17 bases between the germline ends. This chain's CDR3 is CASSPGLPWDYEQYF. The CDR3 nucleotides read TGCGCCAGCAGCCCGGGACTGCCTTGGGACTACGAGCAGTACTTC.

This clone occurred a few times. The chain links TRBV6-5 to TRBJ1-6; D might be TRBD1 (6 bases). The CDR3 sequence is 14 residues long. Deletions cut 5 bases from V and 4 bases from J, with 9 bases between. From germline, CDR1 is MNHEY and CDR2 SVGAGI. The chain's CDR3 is CASSRTVYNSPLHF. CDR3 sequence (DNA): TGTGCCAGCAGTAGGACAGTTTATAATTCACCCCTCCACTTT.

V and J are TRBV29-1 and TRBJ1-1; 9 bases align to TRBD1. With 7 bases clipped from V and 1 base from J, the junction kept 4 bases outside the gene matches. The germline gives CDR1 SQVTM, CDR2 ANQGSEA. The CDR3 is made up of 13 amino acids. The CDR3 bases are TGCAGCGGGGGACAGGGATCGAACACTGAAGCTTTCTTT. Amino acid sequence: CSGGQGSNTEAFF.

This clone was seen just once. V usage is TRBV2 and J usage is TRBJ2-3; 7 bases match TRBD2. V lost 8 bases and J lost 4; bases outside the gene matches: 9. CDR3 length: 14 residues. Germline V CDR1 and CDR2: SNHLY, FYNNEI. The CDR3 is CASQQRGVADTQYF. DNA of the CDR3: TGTGCCAGCCAGCAGCGGGGAGTCGCAGATACGCAGTATTTT.

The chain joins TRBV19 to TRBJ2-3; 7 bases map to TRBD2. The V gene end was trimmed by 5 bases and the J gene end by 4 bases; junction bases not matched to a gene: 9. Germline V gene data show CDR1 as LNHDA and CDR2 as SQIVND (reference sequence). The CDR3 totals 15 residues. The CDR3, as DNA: TGTGCCAGTAGTGCAGGAGCGGGGAGGGCAGATACGCAGTATTTT. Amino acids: CASSAGAGRADTQYF.

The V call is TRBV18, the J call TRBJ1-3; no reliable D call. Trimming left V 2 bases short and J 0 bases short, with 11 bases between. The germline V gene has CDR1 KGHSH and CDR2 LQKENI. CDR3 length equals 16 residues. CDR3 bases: TGTGCCAGCTCACCAACGGCGGCCAACTCTGGAAACACCATATATTTT. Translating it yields CASSPTAANSGNTIYF. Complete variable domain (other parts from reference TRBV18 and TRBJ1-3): NAGVMQNPRHLVRRRGQEARLRCSPMKGHSHVYWYRQLPEEGLKFMVYLQKENIIDESGMPKERFSAEFPKEGPSILRIQQVVRGDSAAYFCASSPTAANSGNTIYFGEGSWLTVV.

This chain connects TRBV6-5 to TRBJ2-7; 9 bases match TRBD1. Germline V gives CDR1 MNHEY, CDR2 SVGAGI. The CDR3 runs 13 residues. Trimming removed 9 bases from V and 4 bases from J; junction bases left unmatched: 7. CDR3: CASRQGVVYEQYF. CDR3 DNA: TGTGCCAGTAGACAGGGGGTTGTGTACGAGCAGTACTTC.

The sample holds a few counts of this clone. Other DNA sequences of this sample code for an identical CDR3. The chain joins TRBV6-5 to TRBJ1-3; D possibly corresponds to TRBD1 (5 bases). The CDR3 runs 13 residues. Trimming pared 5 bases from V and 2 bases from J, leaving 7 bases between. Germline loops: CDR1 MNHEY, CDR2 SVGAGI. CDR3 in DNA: TGTGCCAGCAGTCGGGGGACTGGAAACACCATATATTTT. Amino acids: CASSRGTGNTIYF.

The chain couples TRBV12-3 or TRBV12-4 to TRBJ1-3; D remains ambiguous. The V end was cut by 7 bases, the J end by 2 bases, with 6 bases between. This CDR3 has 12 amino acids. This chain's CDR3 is CASTLPGNTIYF. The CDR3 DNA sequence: TGTGCCAGCACCCTCCCTGGAAACACCATATATTTT.

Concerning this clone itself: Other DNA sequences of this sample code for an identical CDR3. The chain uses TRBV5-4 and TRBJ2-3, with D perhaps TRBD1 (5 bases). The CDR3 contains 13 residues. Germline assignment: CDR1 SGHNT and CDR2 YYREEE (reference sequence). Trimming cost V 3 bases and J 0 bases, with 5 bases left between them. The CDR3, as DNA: TGTGCCAGCAGCTCAGGGAGCACAGATACGCAGTATTTT. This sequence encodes CASSSGSTDTQYF.

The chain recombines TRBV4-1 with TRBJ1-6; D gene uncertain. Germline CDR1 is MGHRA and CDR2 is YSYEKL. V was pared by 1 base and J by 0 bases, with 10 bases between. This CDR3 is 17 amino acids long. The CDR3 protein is CASSQAWASSYNSPLHF. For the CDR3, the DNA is TGCGCCAGCAGCCAAGCCTGGGCAAGCTCCTATAATTCACCCCTCCACTTT.

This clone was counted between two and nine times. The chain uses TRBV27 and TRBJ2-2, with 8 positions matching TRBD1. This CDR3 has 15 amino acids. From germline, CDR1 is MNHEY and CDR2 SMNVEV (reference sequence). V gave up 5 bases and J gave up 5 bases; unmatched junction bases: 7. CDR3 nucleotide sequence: TGTGCCAGCAGTCCGCGGACAGGGTGGACCGGGGAGCTGTTTTTT. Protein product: CASSPRTGWTGELFF.

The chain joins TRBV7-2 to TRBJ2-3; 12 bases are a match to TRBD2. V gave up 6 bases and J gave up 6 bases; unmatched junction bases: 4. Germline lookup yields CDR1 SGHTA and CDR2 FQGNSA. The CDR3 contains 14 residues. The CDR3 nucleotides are TGTGCCAGCAGGCCTAGCGGGGGGGCCGATACGCAGTATTTT. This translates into CASRPSGGADTQYF.

CDR3 coding DNA: TGTGCCAGCAGTTACCGGACAGACTACTATGGCTACACCTTC. This codes for CASSYRTDYYGYTF. The chain links TRBV6-2 or TRBV6-3 to TRBJ1-2, with D tentatively TRBD1 (6 bases). There are 14 residues in the CDR3. In germline, CDR1 is MNHEY, CDR2 SVGEGT. Trimming cost V 2 bases and J 3 bases, with 10 bases left between them.

For the CDR3, the DNA is TGTGCCACCAGTGATCTATATGGGAGTGCTAGCACAGATACGCAGTATTTT. Translation: CATSDLYGSASTDTQYF. The rearrangement joins TRBV24-1 to TRBJ2-3; weak D call: TRBD2 (5 bases). CDR1 is KGHDR, CDR2 SFDVKD, per germline. This CDR3 spans 17 amino acids. With 3 bases removed from V and 0 bases from J, the gap between germline ends came to 15 bases.

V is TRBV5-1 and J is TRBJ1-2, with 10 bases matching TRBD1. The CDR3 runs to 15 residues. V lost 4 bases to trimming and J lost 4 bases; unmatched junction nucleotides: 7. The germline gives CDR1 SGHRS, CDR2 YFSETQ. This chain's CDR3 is CASSPGTGDLYGYTF. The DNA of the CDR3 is TGCGCCAGCAGCCCCGGGACAGGGGACCTCTATGGCTACACCTTC.